These 7 T cell receptor beta chains were sequenced from one sample in a study of blood T cells in healthy people across ages. Together with a sample-barcoded 5' primer, a J-beta primer mix was included in a second PCR lasting about 7 to 12 cycles. TCRdb called the 5' RACE reads again in MiXCR, with one record for every CDR3 protein. Among roughly 1.7 million distinct CDR3 sequences listed, about 32% were seen once. The sequenced material came from blood. These receptors were obtained from a woman aged 30 to 39 in good health.

This chain's CDR3 is CASSVGADGGYTF. The CDR3, as DNA: TGTGCCAGCAGCGTAGGAGCTGACGGTGGCTACACCTTC. This sequence joins TRBV9 and TRBJ1-2, with D unclear. Germline values: CDR1 SGDLS, CDR2 YYNGEE. Trimming stripped 0 bases from V and 7 bases from J, with 10 bases between. The CDR3 is 13 residues long.

This clonotype has more than one count but fewer than ten. The rearrangement joins TRBV7-8 to TRBJ1-5; D not resolved. Trimming stripped 4 bases from V and 0 bases from J, with 13 bases between. Looked up from germline, CDR1 is SGHVS and CDR2 is FQNEAQ. CDR3 length: 16 amino acids. This CDR3 is CASSSSTTYSNQPQHF. The DNA for the CDR3 is TGTGCCAGCAGCTCATCGACAACCTATAGCAATCAGCCCCAGCATTTT. The full variable domain, with the rest looked up from reference TRBV7-8 and TRBJ1-5, is GAGVSQSPRYKVAKRGQDVALRCDPISGHVSLFWYQQALGQGPEFLTYFQNEAQLDKSGLPSDRFFAERPEGSVSTLKIQRTQQEDSAVYLCASSSSTTYSNQPQHFGDGTRLSIL.

This clonotype was counted between two and nine times. V is TRBV20-1 and J is TRBJ1-4; D is ambiguous. V was trimmed by 1 base and J by 0 bases, leaving 6 bases between them. Germline CDR1 DFQATT, CDR2 SNEGSKA (reference sequence). This CDR3 comprises 14 residues. CDR3 amino acids: CSARVKATNEKLFF. CDR3 DNA: TGCAGTGCTAGAGTTAAAGCAACTAATGAAAAACTGTTTTTT.

This clonotype was picked up a small number of times. The chain combines TRBV2 with TRBJ2-3; 7 bases line up with TRBD2. The ends lost 5 bases at V and 2 bases at J; junction bases unmatched: 4. Germline CDR1 reads SNHLY; CDR2 reads FYNNEI. The CDR3 has 14 amino acids. The CDR3 loop reads CASSPAGNTDTQYF. The CDR3 DNA follows: TGTGCCAGCAGTCCAGCGGGGAACACAGATACGCAGTATTTT.

For this clonotype: The CDR3 end shows no conserved phenylalanine or tryptophan, and so a read error is likely. The rearrangement joins TRBV10-3 to TRBJ2-3, with 8 nucleotides matching TRBD2. V was pared by 4 bases and J by 0 bases, with 9 bases of the junction left unmatched. This CDR3 region has 17 residues. Germline CDR1 is ENHRY and CDR2 is SYGVKD. CDR3 bases: TGTGCCATCAGTGGAACGACTAGCGATAGAAGCACAGATACGCAGTATGTT. Its translation: CAISGTTSDRSTDTQYV.

This clonotype has just a few counts. One end of the junction does not line up with germline, which may come from a read error. The gene calls are TRBV10-3 and TRBJ2-7; the D gene is possibly TRBD2 (5 bases). This CDR3 spans 13 amino acids. Germline V gene lookup returns CDR1 ENHRY and CDR2 SYGVKD. DNA for the CDR3: TGTGCCACCAGTGCGGGCAGCTCCTACGAGCAGTACTTC. Its translation: CATSAGSSYEQYF.

The chain couples TRBV10-3 to TRBJ1-1, with 8 nucleotides matching TRBD1. Germline V gives CDR1 ENHRY, CDR2 SYGVKD. Trimming took 2 bases from V and 7 from J; bases not matched to a gene: 9. The CDR3 contains 15 residues. The CDR3 sequence is CAISEQQGVGGEAFF. CDR3 bases: TGTGCCATCAGTGAGCAACAGGGGGTGGGTGGTGAAGCTTTCTTT.